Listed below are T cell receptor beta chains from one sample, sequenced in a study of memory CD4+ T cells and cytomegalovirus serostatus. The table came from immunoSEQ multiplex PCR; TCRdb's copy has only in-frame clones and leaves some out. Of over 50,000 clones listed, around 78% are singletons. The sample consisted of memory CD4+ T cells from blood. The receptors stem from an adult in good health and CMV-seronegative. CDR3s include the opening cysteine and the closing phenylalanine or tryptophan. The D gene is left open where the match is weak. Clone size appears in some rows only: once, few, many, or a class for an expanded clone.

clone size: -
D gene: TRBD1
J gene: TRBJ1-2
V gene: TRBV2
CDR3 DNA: TGTGCCAGCACTGACAGGGGCAACTATGGCTACACCTTC
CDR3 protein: CASTDRGNYGYTF

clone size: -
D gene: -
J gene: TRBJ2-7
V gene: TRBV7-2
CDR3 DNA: TGTGCCAGCAGCCTCGAGGGGGGCCGCTACGAGCAGTACTTC
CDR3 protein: CASSLEGGRYEQYF

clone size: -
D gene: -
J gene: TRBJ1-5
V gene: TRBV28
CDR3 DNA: TGTGCCAGTGAGGGTCTGAGCAATCAGCCCCAGCATTTT
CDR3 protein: CASEGLSNQPQHF

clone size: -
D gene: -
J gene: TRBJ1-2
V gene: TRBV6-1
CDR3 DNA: TGTGCCAGCAGTGAAGCCCTGAACTATGGCTACACCTTC
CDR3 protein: CASSEALNYGYTF

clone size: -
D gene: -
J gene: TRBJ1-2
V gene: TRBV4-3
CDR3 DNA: TGCGCCAGCAGCCAAGGCGACAGCTACTATGGCTACACCTTC
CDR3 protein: CASSQGDSYYGYTF

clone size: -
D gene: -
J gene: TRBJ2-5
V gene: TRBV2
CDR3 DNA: TGTGCCAGCAGTAGGAGGGTCGGTGGAGAGACCCAGTACTTC
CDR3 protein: CASSRRVGGETQYF

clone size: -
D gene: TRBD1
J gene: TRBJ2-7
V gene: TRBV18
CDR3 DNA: TGTGCCAGCTCACTGGGACAGGGTGCAGGGGAGCAGTACTTC
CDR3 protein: CASSLGQGAGEQYF

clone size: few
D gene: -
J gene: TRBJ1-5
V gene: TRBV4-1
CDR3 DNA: TGCGCCAGCAGCCAAGGCCCCCTCACAGGAAGTTCTAATCAGCCCCAGCATTTT
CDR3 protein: CASSQGPLTGSSNQPQHF

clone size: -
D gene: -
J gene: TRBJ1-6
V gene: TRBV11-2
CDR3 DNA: TGTGCCAGCAGCCGCAACAGGGTTTCCTATAATTCACCCCTCCACTTT
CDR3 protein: CASSRNRVSYNSPLHF

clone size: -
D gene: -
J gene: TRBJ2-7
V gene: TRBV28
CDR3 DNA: TGTGCCAGCAGTTCCCCCGGGGTCTCCTACGAGCAGTACTTC
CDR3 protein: CASSSPGVSYEQYF

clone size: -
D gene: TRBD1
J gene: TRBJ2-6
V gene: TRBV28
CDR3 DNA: TGTGCCAGCAGCCTCAACCTCTTGGACAGGGCAAAGGCTGGGGCCAACGTCCTGACTTTC
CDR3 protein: CASSLNLLDRAKAGANVLTF

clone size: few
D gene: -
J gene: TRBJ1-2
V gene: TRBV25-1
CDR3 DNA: TGTGCCAGCGGAGACATCAGGGGCGGCTACACCTTC
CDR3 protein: CASGDIRGGYTF

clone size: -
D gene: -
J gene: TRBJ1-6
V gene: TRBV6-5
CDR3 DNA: TGTGCCAGCAGTTTGATACAAGATAATTCACCCCTCCACTTT
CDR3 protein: CASSLIQDNSPLHF

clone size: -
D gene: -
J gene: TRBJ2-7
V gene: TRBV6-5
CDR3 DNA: TGTGCCAGCAGTGGCCTGAGGGGCCACGAGCAGTACTTC
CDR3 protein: CASSGLRGHEQYF

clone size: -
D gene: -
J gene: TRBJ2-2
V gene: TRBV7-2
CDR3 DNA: TGTGCCAGCAGCGGTTGGTCAGGGGAAACCGGGGAGCTGTTTTTT
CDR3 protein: CASSGWSGETGELFF

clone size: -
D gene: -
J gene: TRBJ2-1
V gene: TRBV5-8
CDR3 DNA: TGTGCCAGCAGCAAAAGCGCGTCCCCATACAATGAGCAGTTCTTC
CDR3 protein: CASSKSASPYNEQFF

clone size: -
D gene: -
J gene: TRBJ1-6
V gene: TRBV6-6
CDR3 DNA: TGTGCCACCCTACTTCAGGGCGGCCAATCACCCCTCCACTTT
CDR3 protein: CATLLQGGQSPLHF

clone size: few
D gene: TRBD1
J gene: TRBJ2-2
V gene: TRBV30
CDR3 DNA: TGTGCCTGGAGAACCCCGAGATACGGACAGGGGAACACCGGGGAGCTGTTTTTT
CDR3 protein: CAWRTPRYGQGNTGELFF

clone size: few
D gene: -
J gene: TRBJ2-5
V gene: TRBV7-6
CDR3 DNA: TGTGCCAGCAGCTTAGCTGGAGGAGGTGGAGAGACCCAGTACTTC
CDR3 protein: CASSLAGGGGETQYF

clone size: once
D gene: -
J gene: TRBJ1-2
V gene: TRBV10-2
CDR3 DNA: TGCGCCAGCAGTGAGGGCGGCCTCAGGGGCTACACCTTC
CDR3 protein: CASSEGGLRGYTF

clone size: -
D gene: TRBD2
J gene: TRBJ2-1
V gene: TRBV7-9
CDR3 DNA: TGTGCCAGCAGCTTTAATTCCCAGAGGACTAGCGTTAATGAGCAGTTCTTC
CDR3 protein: CASSFNSQRTSVNEQFF

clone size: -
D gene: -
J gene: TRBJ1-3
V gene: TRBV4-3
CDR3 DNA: TGCGCCAGCAGCCAAGGGCAGTACTCTGGAAACACCATATATTTT
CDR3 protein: CASSQGQYSGNTIYF

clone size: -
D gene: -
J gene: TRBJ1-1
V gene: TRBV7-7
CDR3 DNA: TGTGCTAGCAGCTCCGGGACGGGGACTGAAGCTTTCTTT
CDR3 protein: CASSSGTGTEAFF

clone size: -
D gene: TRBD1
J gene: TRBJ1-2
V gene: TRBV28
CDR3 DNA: TGTGCCAGCATCCGGGGACAGGGGTTGGGTGGCTACACCTTC
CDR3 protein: CASIRGQGLGGYTF

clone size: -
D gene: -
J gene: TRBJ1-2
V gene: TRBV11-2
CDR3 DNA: TGTGCCAGCAGCGGCCTAGAGGGGCGAGTATATGGCTACACCTTC
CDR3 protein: CASSGLEGRVYGYTF

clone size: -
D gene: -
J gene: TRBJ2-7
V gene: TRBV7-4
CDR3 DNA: TGTGCCAGCAGCTTATGGACTCCCCCGGTGGAATGCGAGCAGTACTTC
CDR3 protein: CASSLWTPPVECEQYF

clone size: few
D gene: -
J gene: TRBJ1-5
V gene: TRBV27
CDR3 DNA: TGTGCCAGCAGTTCTAACACGGACGGTATTCATCAGCCCCAGCATTTT
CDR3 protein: CASSSNTDGIHQPQHF

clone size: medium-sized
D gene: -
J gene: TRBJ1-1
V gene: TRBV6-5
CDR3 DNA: TGTGCCAGCAGACCGAGAGGGAGTAGCTCTGAAGCTTTCTTT
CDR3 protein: CASRPRGSSSEAFF

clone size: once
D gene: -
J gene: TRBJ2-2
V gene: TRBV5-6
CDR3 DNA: TGTGCCAGCAGCTTGGTTGGACGAAGTCCTCGACCGAGCGGGGAGCTGTTTTTT
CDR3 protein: CASSLVGRSPRPSGELFF

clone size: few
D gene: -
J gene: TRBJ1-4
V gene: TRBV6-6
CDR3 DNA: TGTGCCAGCAGGTGGCGAGCAACTAATGAAAAACTGTTTTTT
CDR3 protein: CASRWRATNEKLFF

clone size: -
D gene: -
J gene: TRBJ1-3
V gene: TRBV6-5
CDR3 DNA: TGTGCCAGCAGCCGTGGACAGAATATAGGAAACACCATATATTTT
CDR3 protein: CASSRGQNIGNTIYF

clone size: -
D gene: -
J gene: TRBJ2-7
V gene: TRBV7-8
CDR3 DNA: TGTGCCAGCAGCCCGTTGGACCCGGGCTCCTACGAGCAGTACTTC
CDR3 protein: CASSPLDPGSYEQYF

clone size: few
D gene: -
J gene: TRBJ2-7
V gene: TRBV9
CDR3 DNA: TGTGCCAGCAGCGTAGAGTGGGGAAGTGAGCAGTACTTC
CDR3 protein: CASSVEWGSEQYF

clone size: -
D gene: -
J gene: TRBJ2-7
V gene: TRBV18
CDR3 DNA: TGTGCCAGCTCACCAGGGGTGTACGAGCAGTACTTC
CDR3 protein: CASSPGVYEQYF

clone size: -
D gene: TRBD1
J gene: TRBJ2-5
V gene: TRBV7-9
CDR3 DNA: TGTGCCAGCAGTTTATCCGGGACAGGGGGCCAGGAGACCCAGTACTTC
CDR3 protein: CASSLSGTGGQETQYF

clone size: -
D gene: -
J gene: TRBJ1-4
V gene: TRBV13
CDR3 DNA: TGTGCCAGCAGCTCGCTACAGGAGCCAAAAACTAATGAAAAACTGTTTTTT
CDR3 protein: CASSSLQEPKTNEKLFF

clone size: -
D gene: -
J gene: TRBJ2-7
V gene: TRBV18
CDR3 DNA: TGTGCCAGCTCACCAAGGGTGGGGAGCTCCTACGAGCAGTACTTC
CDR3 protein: CASSPRVGSSYEQYF

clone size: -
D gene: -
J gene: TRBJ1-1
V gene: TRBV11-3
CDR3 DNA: TGTGCCGGGCACGTCAGCCCAACATGGGGGGCAAACACTGAAGCTTTCTTT
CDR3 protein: CAGHVSPTWGANTEAFF

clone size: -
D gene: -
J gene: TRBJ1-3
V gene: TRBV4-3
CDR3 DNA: TGCGCCAGCAGCCAAGTTGTAGGGGTAGGGAAAGGAAACACCATATATTTT
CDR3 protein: CASSQVVGVGKGNTIYF

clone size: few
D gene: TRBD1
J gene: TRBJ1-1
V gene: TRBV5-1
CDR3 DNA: TGCGCCAGCAGTAGTAGGGGGCGAGATGTGGACACTGAAGCTTTCTTT
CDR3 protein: CASSSRGRDVDTEAFF

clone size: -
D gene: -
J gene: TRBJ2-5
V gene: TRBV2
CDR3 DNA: TGTGCCAGCAGTGTCGGCCCACACCAGTACTTC
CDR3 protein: CASSVGPHQYF

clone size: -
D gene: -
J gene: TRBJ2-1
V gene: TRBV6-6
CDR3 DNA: TGTGCCAGCAGTTACTCTCTGGAAGGGACCAATGAGCAGTTCTTC
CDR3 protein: CASSYSLEGTNEQFF

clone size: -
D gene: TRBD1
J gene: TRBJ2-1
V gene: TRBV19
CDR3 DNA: TGTGCCAGTAGTATTAGTCGGACCGGGACAGGGCACAATGAGCAGTTCTTC
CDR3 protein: CASSISRTGTGHNEQFF

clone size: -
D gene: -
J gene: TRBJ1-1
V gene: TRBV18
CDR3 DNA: TGTGCCAGCTCACCACTGGGGCACTTGAACACTGAAGCTTTCTTT
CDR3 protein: CASSPLGHLNTEAFF

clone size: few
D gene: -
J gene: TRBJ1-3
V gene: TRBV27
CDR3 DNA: TGTGCCAGCAGAGACAGCTCTGGAAACACCATATATTTT
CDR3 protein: CASRDSSGNTIYF

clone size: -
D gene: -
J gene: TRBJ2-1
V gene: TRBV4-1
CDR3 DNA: TGCGCCAGCATGGGCAGCGGTGCTAGATCGAACAATGAGCAGTTCTTC
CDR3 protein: CASMGSGARSNNEQFF

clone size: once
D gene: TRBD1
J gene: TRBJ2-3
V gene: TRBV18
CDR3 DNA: TGTGCCAGCTCACCACTTCGGCCGACAGGGGGCCGGGGTTGGACAGATACGCAGTATTTT
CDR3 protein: CASSPLRPTGGRGWTDTQYF

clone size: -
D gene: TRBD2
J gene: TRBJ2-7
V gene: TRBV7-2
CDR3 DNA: TGTGCCAGCAGCTCTCTAGCGGGAAATTACGAGCAGTACTTC
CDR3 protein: CASSSLAGNYEQYF